This TCR beta chain was sequenced during a study of cytomegalovirus exposure and HLA in healthy donors. Findings and limits, study-wide: There were under 200 TCR beta chains listed as cytomegalovirus-associated. A link between a missense DCLRE1C variant and TCR beta V- and J-gene trimming emerged from a later analysis.

Germline values: CDR1 GTSNPN, CDR2 SVGIG (reference sequence). V lost 2 bases and J 0 bases, leaving 5 bases between the germline ends. The CDR3 runs 13 residues. As regards this clone: The antigen remains unidentified.

PCR was performed using 60 Vbeta and 13 Jbeta primers. Using immunoSEQ multiplex PCR, the repertoire was profiled, and TCRdb retains in-frame clones only, with some absent. The sample holds about 180,000 clones, roughly 70% seen once. This sequence joins TRBV30 and TRBJ1-5; no reliable D call. This TCR was recovered from a male donor in good health and CMV-seronegative. Specimen: PBMCs. The CDR3 loop reads CAWSRDSNQPQHF. In nucleotides, the CDR3 is TGTGCCTGGAGTCGAGATAGCAATCAGCCCCAGCATTTT.